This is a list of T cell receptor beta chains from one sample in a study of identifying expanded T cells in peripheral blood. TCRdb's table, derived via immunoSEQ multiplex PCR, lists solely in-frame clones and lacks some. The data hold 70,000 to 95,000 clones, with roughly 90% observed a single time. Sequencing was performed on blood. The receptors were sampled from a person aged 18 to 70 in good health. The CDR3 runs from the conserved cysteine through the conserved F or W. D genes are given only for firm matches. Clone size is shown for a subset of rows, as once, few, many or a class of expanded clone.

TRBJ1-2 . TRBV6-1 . CATHEMTGTEKGYTF TGTGCCACGCATGAAATGACGGGGACGGAAAAAGGCTACACCTTC
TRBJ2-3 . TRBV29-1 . CSYRGVTDTQYF TGCAGTTATAGAGGGGTCACAGATACGCAGTATTTT
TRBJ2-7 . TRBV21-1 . CASSKGTSGYEQYF TGTGCCAGCAGCAAAGGGACTAGCGGCTACGAGCAGTACTTC
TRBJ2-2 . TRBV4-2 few CASSQVGTNRHTGELFF TGTGCCAGCAGCCAAGTAGGTACCAACCGCCACACCGGGGAGCTGTTTTTT
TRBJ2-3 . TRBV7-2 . CASSLRHSTDTQYF TGTGCCAGCAGCTTACGGCACTCCACAGATACGCAGTATTTT
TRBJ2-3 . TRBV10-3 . CAISTGLTDTQYF TGTGCCATCAGTACAGGGTTAACAGATACGCAGTATTTT
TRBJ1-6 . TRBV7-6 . CASSLGHGGDGSPLHF TGTGCCAGCAGCTTAGGCCATGGGGGGGACGGTTCACCCCTCCACTTT
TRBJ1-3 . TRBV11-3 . CASSKDGTSYSGNTIYF TGTGCCAGCAGCAAAGACGGGACATCCTACTCTGGAAACACCATATATTTT
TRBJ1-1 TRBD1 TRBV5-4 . CASSFDRAYTEAFF TGTGCCAGCAGCTTTGACAGGGCCTACACTGAAGCTTTCTTT
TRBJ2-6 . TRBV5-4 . CASSSTGRVESGANVLTF TGTGCCAGCAGCTCTACAGGCAGGGTTGAGTCTGGGGCCAACGTCCTGACTTTC
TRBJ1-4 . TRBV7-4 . CASSTLTECNEKLFF TGTGCCAGCAGCACCCTAACAGAATGTAATGAAAAACTGTTTTTT
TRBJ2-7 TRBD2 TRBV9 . CASSVGGGRASEQYF TGTGCCAGCAGCGTAGGTGGAGGGAGGGCCTCCGAGCAGTACTTC
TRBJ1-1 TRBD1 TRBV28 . CASSSTGEGFEAFF TGTGCCAGCAGTTCCACAGGGGAGGGTTTTGAAGCTTTCTTT
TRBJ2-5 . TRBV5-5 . CASSSWAGEETQYF TGTGCCAGCAGCTCGTGGGCGGGTGAAGAGACCCAGTACTTC
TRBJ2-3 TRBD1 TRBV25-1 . CASSEEQGTDTQYF TGTGCCAGCAGTGAAGAACAGGGGACAGATACGCAGTATTTT
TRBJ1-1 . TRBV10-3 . CAISELRGPSTTEAFF TGTGCCATCAGTGAGTTACGCGGACCGAGCACCACTGAAGCTTTCTTT
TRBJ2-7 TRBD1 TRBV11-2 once CASSLRDRGLFYEQYF TGTGCCAGCAGCCTCCGGGACAGGGGACTATTCTACGAGCAGTACTTC
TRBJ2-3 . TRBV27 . CASSFLAGAEGDTQYF TGTGCCAGCAGTTTTCTTGCGGGGGCCGAGGGAGATACGCAGTATTTT
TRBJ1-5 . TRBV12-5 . CADPPGSSNQPQHF TGTGCTGATCCCCCAGGGAGTAGCAATCAGCCCCAGCATTTT
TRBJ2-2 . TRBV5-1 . CASSYRDANTGELFF TGCGCCAGCAGTTACAGGGACGCGAACACCGGGGAGCTGTTTTTT
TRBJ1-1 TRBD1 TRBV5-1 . CASSLTKGGPYTEAFF TGCGCCAGCAGCTTGACGAAAGGGGGCCCGTACACTGAAGCTTTCTTT
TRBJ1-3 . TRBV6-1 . CASSRTDSGNTIYF TGTGCCAGCAGTAGGACGGACTCTGGAAACACCATATATTTT
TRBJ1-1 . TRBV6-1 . CASSEGDMNTEAFF TGTGCCAGCAGTGAAGGGGACATGAACACTGAAGCTTTCTTT
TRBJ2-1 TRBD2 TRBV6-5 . CASSYSRTGGINEQFF TGTGCCAGCAGTTACTCGAGGACGGGAGGGATCAATGAGCAGTTCTTC
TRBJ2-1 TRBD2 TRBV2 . CASGTSGEYNEQFF TGTGCCAGCGGGACTAGCGGGGAGTACAATGAGCAGTTCTTC
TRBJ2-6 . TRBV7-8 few CASSPRGLYSGSGANVLTF TGTGCCAGCAGCCCCCGGGGTTTGTACTCGGGCTCTGGGGCCAACGTCCTGACTTTC
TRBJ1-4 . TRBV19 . CASRKAGTNEKLFF TGTGCCAGTAGGAAGGCGGGGACTAATGAAAAACTGTTTTTT
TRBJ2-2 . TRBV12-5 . CASGLVPGELFF TGTGCTAGTGGCTTGGTTCCCGGGGAGCTGTTTTTT
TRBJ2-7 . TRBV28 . CASNEGHEQYF TGTGCCAGCAATGAGGGCCACGAGCAGTACTTC
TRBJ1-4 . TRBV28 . CASSFPRAAFNEKLFF TGTGCCAGCAGTTTTCCTCGGGCGGCGTTTAATGAAAAACTGTTTTTT
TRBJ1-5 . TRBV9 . CASSVGGDFQPQHF TGTGCCAGCAGCGTAGGGGGGGATTTTCAGCCCCAGCATTTT
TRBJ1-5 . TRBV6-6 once CASSKSSNQPQHF TGTGCCAGCAGTAAATCTAGCAATCAGCCCCAGCATTTT
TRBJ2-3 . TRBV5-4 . CASSLATSTDTQYF TGTGCCAGCAGCTTGGCCACTAGCACAGATACGCAGTATTTT
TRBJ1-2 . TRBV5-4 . CASSTRTGEAYGYTF TGTGCCAGCAGCACCCGGACGGGAGAAGCCTATGGCTACACCTTC
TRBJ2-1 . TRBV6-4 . CASSDSNGGSNEQFF TGTGCCAGCAGTGACTCGAATGGTGGGTCTAATGAGCAGTTCTTC
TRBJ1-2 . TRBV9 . CASSVSSLGELGGYTF TGTGCCAGCAGCGTTTCTTCCCTGGGGGAATTAGGCGGCTACACCTTC
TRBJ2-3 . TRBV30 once CAWTLGGDTQYF TGTGCCTGGACCCTAGGAGGAGATACGCAGTATTTT
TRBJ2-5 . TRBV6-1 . CASIFGQETQYF TGTGCCAGCATTTTTGGTCAAGAGACCCAGTACTTC
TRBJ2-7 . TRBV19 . CASSTDRTEQYF TGTGCCAGTAGCACCGACAGGACCGAGCAGTACTTC
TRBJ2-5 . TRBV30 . CAWSHSQETQYF TGTGCCTGGAGTCACAGCCAAGAGACCCAGTACTTC
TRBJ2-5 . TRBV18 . CASSSQETQYF TGTGCCAGCTCATCGCAAGAGACCCAGTACTTC
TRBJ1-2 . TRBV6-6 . CASSYSEGIYGYTF TGTGCCAGCAGTTACTCGGAAGGGATCTATGGCTACACCTTC
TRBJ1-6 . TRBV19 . CASPLGAVPLYNSPLHF TGTGCCAGCCCCCTGGGGGCAGTCCCTTTGTATAATTCACCCCTCCACTTT
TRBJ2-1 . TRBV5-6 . CASSSRAGSIYNEQFF TGTGCCAGCAGCTCTAGAGCCGGGAGTATCTACAATGAGCAGTTCTTC
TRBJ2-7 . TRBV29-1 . CSPLIGHEQYF TGCAGCCCCCTCATCGGCCACGAGCAGTACTTC
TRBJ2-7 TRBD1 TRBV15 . CATSRDFGPGQGLHEQYF TGTGCCACCAGCAGAGATTTTGGACCGGGACAGGGGCTCCACGAGCAGTACTTC
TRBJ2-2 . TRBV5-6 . CASSPLGAGSGELFF TGTGCCAGCAGCCCCTTAGGGGCTGGGTCCGGGGAGCTGTTTTTT
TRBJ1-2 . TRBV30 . CAWSRPNIRGYGYTF TGTGCCTGGAGCAGACCCAATATACGGGGGTATGGCTACACCTTC
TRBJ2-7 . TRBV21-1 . CASSKGKGMDEQYF TGTGCCAGCAGCAAAGGAAAGGGTATGGACGAGCAGTACTTC
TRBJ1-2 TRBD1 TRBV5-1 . CASSFMDRVYGYTF TGCGCCAGCAGCTTCATGGACAGGGTCTATGGCTACACCTTC
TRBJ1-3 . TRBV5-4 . CASSVRGSGNTIYF TGTGCCAGCAGCGTCAGGGGATCTGGAAACACCATATATTTT
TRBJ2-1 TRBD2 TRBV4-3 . CASSQVGLAGGDNEQFF TGCGCCAGCAGCCAGGTGGGACTAGCGGGGGGGGACAATGAGCAGTTCTTC
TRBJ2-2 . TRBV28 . CASSFFRPGSPTSNTGELFF TGTGCCAGCAGTTTTTTTCGGCCAGGGTCGCCGACTTCGAACACCGGGGAGCTGTTTTTT
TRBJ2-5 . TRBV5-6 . CASSSKVQGGVETQYF TGTGCCAGCAGCTCAAAGGTACAGGGCGGGGTAGAGACCCAGTACTTC
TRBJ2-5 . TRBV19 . CASSILGGGKTQYF TGTGCCAGTAGTATACTCGGAGGTGGGAAGACCCAGTACTTC
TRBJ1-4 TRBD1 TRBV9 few CASSPKPGQGNEKLFF TGTGCCAGCAGCCCCAAACCGGGACAGGGTAATGAAAAACTGTTTTTT
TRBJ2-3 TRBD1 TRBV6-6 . CASSPTGSTDTQYF TGTGCCAGCAGTCCGACAGGGAGCACAGATACGCAGTATTTT
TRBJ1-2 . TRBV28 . CASRRGHSYGYTF TGTGCCAGCAGGAGGGGACACAGCTATGGCTACACCTTC
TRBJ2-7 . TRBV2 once CASSPLSIYEQYF TGTGCCAGCAGCCCACTGTCCATCTACGAGCAGTACTTC